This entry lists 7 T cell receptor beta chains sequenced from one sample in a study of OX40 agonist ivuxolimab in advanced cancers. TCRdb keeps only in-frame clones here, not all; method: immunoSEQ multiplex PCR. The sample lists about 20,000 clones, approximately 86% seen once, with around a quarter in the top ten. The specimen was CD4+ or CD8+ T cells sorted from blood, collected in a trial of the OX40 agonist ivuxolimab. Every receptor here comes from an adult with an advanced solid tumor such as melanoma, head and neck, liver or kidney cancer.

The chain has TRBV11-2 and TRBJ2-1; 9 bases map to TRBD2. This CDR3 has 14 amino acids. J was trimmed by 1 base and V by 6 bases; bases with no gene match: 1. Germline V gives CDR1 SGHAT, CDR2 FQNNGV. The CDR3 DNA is TGTGCCAGCAGTAGCGGGGGTTCCTACAATGAGCAGTTCTTC. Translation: CASSSGGSYNEQFF. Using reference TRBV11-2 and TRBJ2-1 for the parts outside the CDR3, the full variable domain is EAGVAQSPRYKIIEKRQSVAFWCNPISGHATLYWYQQILGQGPKLLIQFQNNGVVDDSQLPKDRFSAERLKGVDSTLKIQPAKLEDSAVYLCASSSGGSYNEQFFGPGTRLTVL.

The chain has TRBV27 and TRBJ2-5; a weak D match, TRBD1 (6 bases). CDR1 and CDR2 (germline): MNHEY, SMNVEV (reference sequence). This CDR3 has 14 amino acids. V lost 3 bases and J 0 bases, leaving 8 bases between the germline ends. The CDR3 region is CASSFRGYQETQYF. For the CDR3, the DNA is TGTGCCAGCAGTTTTAGGGGGTACCAAGAGACCCAGTACTTC.

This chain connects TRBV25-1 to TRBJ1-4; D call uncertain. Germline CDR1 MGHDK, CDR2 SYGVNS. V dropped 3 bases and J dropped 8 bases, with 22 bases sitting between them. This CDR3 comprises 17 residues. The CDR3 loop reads CASSEGKYQSFKEKLFF. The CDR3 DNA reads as TGTGCCAGCAGTGAGGGGAAGTATCAATCCTTCAAAGAAAAACTGTTTTTT.

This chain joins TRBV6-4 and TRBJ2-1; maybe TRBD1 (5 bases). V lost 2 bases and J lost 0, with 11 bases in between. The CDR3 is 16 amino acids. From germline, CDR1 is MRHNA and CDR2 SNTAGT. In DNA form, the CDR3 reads TGTGCCAGCAGTGACCAACAGGTTATCTCCTACAATGAGCAGTTCTTC. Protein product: CASSDQQVISYNEQFF.

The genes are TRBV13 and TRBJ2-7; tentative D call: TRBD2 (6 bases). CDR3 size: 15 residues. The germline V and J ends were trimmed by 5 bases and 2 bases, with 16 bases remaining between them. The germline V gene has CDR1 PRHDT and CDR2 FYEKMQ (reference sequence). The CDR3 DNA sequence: TGTGCCAGCAGCCCCCGGGGTAGCGGAGCCTACGAGCAGTACTTC. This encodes CASSPRGSGAYEQYF.

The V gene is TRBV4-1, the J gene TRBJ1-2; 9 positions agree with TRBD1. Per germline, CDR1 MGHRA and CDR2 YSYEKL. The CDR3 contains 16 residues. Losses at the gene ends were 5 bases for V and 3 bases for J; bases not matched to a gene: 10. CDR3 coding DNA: TGCGCCAGCAGCAACCTGGGACAGGGCAGGGACTATGGCTACACCTTC. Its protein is CASSNLGQGRDYGYTF.

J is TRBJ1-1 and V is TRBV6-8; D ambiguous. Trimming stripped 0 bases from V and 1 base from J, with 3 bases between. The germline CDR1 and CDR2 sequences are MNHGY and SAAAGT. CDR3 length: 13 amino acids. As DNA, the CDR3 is TGTGCCAGCAGTTACTCAAGGAACACTGAAGCTTTCTTT. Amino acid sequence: CASSYSRNTEAFF.